This T cell receptor beta chain was observed in a study of blood T cell repertoires in COVID-19. Study background: T cells, B-cell-depleted T cells, or PBMCs provided the cDNA or gDNA that served as material.

The authors' processing: Estimation of nucleated cell counts was performed using reference gene primer amplification. The protocol was immunoSEQ multiplex PCR, while the TCRdb copy is restricted to in-frame clones and leaves out a portion. V and J calls and clone size come straight from that table; D and trimming were deduced from the DNA. The sample includes roughly 170,000 clones, approximately 80% of them seen just once. CDR1 and CDR2 (germline): SGHNT, YYREEE (reference sequence). CDR3 length: 15 residues. V shed 0 bases and J shed 2 bases, with 10 bases lying between them. Participants were aged about 18 to 90 years, lived in about 26 US areas, and enrolled virtually. Membership in each cohort depended on participant-reported clinical history.

The sequenced sample was PBMCs or T cells enriched from blood (not recorded which). The rearrangement links TRBV5-4 to TRBJ2-3, with D tentatively TRBD1 (5 bases). The receptor was isolated from a woman between 45 and 60 years old who had recovered from COVID-19. This CDR3 is CASSLDRQYTDTQYF. In DNA, the CDR3 is TGTGCCAGCAGCTTGGACCGACAGTACACAGATACGCAGTATTTT.